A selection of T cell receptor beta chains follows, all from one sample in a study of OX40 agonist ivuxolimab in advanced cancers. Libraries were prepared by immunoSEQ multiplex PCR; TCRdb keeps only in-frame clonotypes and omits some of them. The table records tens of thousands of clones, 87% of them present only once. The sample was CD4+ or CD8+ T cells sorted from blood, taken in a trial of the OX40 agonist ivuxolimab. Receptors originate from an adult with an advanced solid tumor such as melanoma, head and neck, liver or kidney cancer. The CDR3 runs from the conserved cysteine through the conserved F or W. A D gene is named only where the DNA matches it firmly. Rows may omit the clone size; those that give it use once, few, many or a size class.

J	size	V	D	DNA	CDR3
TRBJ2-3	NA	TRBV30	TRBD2	TGTGCCTGGGCGGGACTAGCGGGCACAGATACGCAGTATTTT	CAWAGLAGTDTQYF
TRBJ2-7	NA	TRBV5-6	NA	TGTGCCAGCAGCGTAGGAGGTTCCTACGAGCAGTACTTC	CASSVGGSYEQYF
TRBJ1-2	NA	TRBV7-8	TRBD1	TGTGCCAGCAGCTTAGCGGGACAGGCAAGCTACACCTTC	CASSLAGQASYTF
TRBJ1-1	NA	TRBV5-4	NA	TGTGCCAGCAGCTTGACCGGGGGTAACACTGAAGCTTTCTTT	CASSLTGGNTEAFF
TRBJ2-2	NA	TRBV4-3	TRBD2	TGCGCCAGCAGCCAAGACCCTAGCGGTTTTTCCGACACCGGGGAGCTGTTTTTT	CASSQDPSGFSDTGELFF
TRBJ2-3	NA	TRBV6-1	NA	TGTGCCAGCAGTTTTGACGGTTCAGATACGCAATATTTT	CASSFDGSDTQYF
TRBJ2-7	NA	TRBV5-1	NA	TGCGCCAGCAGCAAACGGACAGCCTCCTACGAGCAGTACTTC	CASSKRTASYEQYF
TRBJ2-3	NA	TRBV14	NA	TGTGCCAGCAGCCAAGATCGGGTAAAGGGGGATACGCAGTATTTT	CASSQDRVKGDTQYF
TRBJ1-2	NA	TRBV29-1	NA	TGCAGCTCGTTCGAGGGGAAGGGTGGCTACACCTTC	CSSFEGKGGYTF
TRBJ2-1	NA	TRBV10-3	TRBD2	TGTGCCATCAGTGTCCCCCCGGGACTAGCGGGCAGCTCCTACAATGAGCAGTTCTTC	CAISVPPGLAGSSYNEQFF
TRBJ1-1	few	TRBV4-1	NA	TGCGCCAGCAGCCAAGACCGGACAGAAAGGACTGAAGCTTTCTTT	CASSQDRTERTEAFF
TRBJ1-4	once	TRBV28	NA	TGTGCCAGCAGTTCCCTTCAACTTGGTTTCGGTGAAAAACTGTTTTTT	CASSSLQLGFGEKLFF
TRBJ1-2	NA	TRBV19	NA	TGTGCCAGTAGTATAACGGGGGATGGAAACTATGGCTACACCTTC	CASSITGDGNYGYTF
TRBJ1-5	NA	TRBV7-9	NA	TGTGCCAGCAGCTTTCAGGGTGAGGAGCCCCAGCATTTT	CASSFQGEEPQHF
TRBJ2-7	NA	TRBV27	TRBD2	TGTGCCAGCAGACGAAGTCTAGCGGGAGGCGCCGAGCAGTACTTC	CASRRSLAGGAEQYF
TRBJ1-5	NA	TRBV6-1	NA	TGTGCCAGCAGTGAACATGGGGGCGGCAGCAATCAGCCCCAGCATTTT	CASSEHGGGSNQPQHF
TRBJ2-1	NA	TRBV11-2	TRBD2	TGTGCCAGCAGACCAGGACTAGCGGGAGTTGAGCAGTTCTTC	CASRPGLAGVEQFF
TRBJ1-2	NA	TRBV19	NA	TGTGCCAGTAGTTTCGGTGCAGACCCTAACTATGGCTACACCTTC	CASSFGADPNYGYTF
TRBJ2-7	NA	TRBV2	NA	TGTGCCAGCAGTGAAGTGAGATGGGCGGAGACCTTCTACGAGCAGTACTTC	CASSEVRWAETFYEQYF
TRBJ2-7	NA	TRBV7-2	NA	TGTGCCAGCAGCCTATCTACCGGGTCCGGTTCCTACGAGCAGTACTTC	CASSLSTGSGSYEQYF
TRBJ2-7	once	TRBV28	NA	TGTGCCAGCAGTCTCGGCCTCCTTTACGAGCAGTACTTC	CASSLGLLYEQYF
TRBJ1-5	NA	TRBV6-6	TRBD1	TGTGCCAGCAGGAGACAGGGAAGTCAGCCCCAGCATTTT	CASRRQGSQPQHF
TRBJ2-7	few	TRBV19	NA	TGTGCCAGTAGTACAGGACGGAGCTACGAGCAGTACTTC	CASSTGRSYEQYF
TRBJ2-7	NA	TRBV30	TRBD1	TGTGCCTGGAGTTTAAACAGGGGCTACGAGCAGTACTTC	CAWSLNRGYEQYF
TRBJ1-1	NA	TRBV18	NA	TGTGCCAGCTCACCCGACCAAGACAGGGAAGCTTTCTTT	CASSPDQDREAFF
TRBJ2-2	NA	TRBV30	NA	TGTGCCTGGAAGTATCAGAACACCGGGGAGCTGTTTTTT	CAWKYQNTGELFF
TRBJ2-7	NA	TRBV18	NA	TGTGCCAGCTCACCCGCCTCCCTGCCAGAAGAGCAGTACTTC	CASSPASLPEEQYF
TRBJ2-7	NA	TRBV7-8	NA	TGTGCCAGCGGAGGACGTAGCTACGAGCAGTACTTC	CASGGRSYEQYF
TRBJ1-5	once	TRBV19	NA	TGTGCCAGTCGAGTCGCAGGCCCAAATCAGCCCCAGCATTTT	CASRVAGPNQPQHF
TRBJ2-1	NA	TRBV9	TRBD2	TGTGCCAGCAGCGTAGCCCAGGGTACTCGTAGCGGGAGCCAGATGTACAATGAGCAGTTCTTC	CASSVAQGTRSGSQMYNEQFF
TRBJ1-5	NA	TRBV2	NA	TGTGCCAGCAGCGGAGCAGGGTCGGATCAGCCCCAGCATTTT	CASSGAGSDQPQHF
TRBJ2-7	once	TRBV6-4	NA	TGTGCCAGCAGTGAATCCGAGCAGTACTTC	CASSESEQYF
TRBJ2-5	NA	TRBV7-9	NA	TGTGCCAGCAGCCATTCAGGGGGGCAAGAGACCCAGTACTTC	CASSHSGGQETQYF
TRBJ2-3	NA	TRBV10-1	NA	TGCGCCAGCTCCAAAGGGAGCACAGATACGCAGTATTTT	CASSKGSTDTQYF
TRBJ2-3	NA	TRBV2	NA	TGTGCCAGCAGTGCGGGGACTCTGGGAGATACGCAGTATTTT	CASSAGTLGDTQYF
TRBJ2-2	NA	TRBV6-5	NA	TGTGCCAGCAGTTTTCCCCCGGCGGACACCGGGGAGCTGTTTTTT	CASSFPPADTGELFF
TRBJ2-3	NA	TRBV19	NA	TGTGCCAGTAGTTCTCGGGGGGCGTTGGGGACAGATACGCAGTATTTT	CASSSRGALGTDTQYF
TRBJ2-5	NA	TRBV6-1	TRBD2	TGTGCCAGCAGTGCCGGGGGGTGGATGGAGACCCAGTACTTC	CASSAGGWMETQYF
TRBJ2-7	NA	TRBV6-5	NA	TGTGCCAGCAGGTCCGTTGGGACCTACGAGCAGTACTTC	CASRSVGTYEQYF
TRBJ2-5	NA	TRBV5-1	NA	TGCGCCAGCAGCGTTGGGAGGCTAGGGCGGATTCAAGAGACCCAGTACTTC	CASSVGRLGRIQETQYF
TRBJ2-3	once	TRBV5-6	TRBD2	TGTGCCAGCAGCTTGGTTAGCGGGAGGGCAAGGGGCACAGATACGCAGTATTTT	CASSLVSGRARGTDTQYF
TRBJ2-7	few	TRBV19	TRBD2	TGTGCCAGTAGTATGTCTAGCGGGGTCTCATCCTACGAGCAGTACTTC	CASSMSSGVSSYEQYF
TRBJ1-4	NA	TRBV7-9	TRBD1	TGTGCCAGCAGCCGCCCGGGACAGGGTAATGAAAAACTGTTTTTT	CASSRPGQGNEKLFF
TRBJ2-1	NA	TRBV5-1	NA	TGCGCCAGCAGCCCGACCATATCTCACAATGAGCAGTTCTTC	CASSPTISHNEQFF
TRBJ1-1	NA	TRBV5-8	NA	TGTGCCAGCAGCTTGGATCTAGGGATGGACACTGAAGCTTTCTTT	CASSLDLGMDTEAFF
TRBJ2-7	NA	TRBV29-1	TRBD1	TGCAGCGTGTGGCTCGGGACAGGGGGCCCCGAGCAGTACTTC	CSVWLGTGGPEQYF
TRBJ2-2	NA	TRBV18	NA	TGTGCCAGCTCACAACTAGGGGATAACACCGGGGAGCTGTTTTTT	CASSQLGDNTGELFF
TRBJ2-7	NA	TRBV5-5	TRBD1	TGTGCCAGCAGCTTGGCCAACAGGGGGGACGAGCAGTACTTC	CASSLANRGDEQYF
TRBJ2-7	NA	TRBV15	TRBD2	TGTGCCACCAGCAGAGATCGACTCGGGAGGAGCTCCTACGAGCAGTACTTC	CATSRDRLGRSSYEQYF
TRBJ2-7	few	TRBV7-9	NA	TGTGCCAGCAGCGCCCCGGGACTCGGTTTGGGAGAGCAGTACTTC	CASSAPGLGLGEQYF
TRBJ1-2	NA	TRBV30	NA	TGTGCCTGGAGGAAGACAGGAGTCTATGGCTACACCTTC	CAWRKTGVYGYTF
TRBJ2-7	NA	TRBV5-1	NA	TGCGCCAGCAGCCTCCAGGCGGGCTACGAGCAGTACTTC	CASSLQAGYEQYF
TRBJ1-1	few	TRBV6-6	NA	TGTGCCAGCCTGTGGAACACTGAAGCTTTCTTT	CASLWNTEAFF
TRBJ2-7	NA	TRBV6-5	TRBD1	TGTGCCAGCAGTTCCACAGGGGGTATCACCTACGAGCAGTACTTC	CASSSTGGITYEQYF
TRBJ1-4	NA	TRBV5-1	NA	TGCGCCAGCAGCTCACAGGGTGATAATGAAAAACTGTTTTTT	CASSSQGDNEKLFF
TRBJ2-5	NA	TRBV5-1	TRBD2	TGCGCCAGCAGCTTGTCCGGGACTACGCAAGAGACCCAGTACTTC	CASSLSGTTQETQYF
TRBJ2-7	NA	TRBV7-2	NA	TGTGCCAGCAGCCGAACAGGGTCTCAATACGAGCAGTACTTC	CASSRTGSQYEQYF
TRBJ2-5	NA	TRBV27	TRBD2	TGTGCCAGCCGTCCGGGGGGCCAAGAGACCCAGTACTTC	CASRPGGQETQYF
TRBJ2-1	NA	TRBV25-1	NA	TGTGCCAGCAGTGATACCGGGAGCCACACATGGAATGAGCAGTTCTTC	CASSDTGSHTWNEQFF